This T cell receptor (beta chain) was identified in a study of T cells in Graves' hyperthyroidism and ophthalmopathy. Study observations and caveats: Most thyroid clonotypes with frequency above 0.001 were detected in blood.

This clonotype was counted between two and nine times. Its specificity is unknown. Researchers took RNA transcripts and amplified the TCR beta CDR3 regions from them. First-round RT-PCR of the TCR CDR3 relied on the HTBI primer set. TCRdb reprocessed the multiplex PCR reads via MiXCR and lists one record per CDR3 protein. The top ten clones hold 30% to 40% of a sample with approximately 600,000 distinct CDR3 sequences, roughly 20% of them seen once. Trimming took 4 bases from V and 2 from J, leaving 14 bases between them. Germline V CDR1 and CDR2: MNHEY, SMNVEV (reference sequence). The CDR3 covers 15 residues.

This chain joins TRBV27 and TRBJ1-1, with a possible D match to TRBD1 (6 bases). The receptor comes from a young man with Graves' ophthalmopathy. The sample was blood. The CDR3 loop reads CASSYGGGLNTEAFF. In DNA form, the CDR3 reads TGTGCCAGCAGTTACGGGGGGGGCCTTAACACTGAAGCTTTCTTT.